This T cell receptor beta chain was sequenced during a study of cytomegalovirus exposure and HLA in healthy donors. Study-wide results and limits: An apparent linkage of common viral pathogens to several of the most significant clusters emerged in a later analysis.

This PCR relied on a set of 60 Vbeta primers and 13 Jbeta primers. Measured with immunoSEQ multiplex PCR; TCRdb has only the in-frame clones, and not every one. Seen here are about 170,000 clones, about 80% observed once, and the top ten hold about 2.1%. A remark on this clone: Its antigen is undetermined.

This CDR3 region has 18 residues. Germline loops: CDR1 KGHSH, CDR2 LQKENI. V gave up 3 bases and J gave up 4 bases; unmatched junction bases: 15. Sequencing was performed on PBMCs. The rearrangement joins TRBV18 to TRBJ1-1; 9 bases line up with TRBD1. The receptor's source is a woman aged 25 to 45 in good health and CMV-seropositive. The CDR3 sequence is CASSPKSGTGMGFTEAFF. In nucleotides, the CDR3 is TGTGCCAGCTCACCGAAATCCGGGACAGGGATGGGTTTCACTGAAGCTTTCTTT.